This T cell receptor (beta chain) was profiled in a study of cytomegalovirus exposure and HLA in healthy donors. Both 60 Vbeta primers and 13 Jbeta primers went into the PCR. Method: immunoSEQ multiplex PCR; TCRdb's copy keeps in-frame clones and lacks some. The sample records more than 80,000 clones, about two thirds being singletons. Only one count was recorded for this clone. Per the germline V gene, CDR1 is SGHDN and CDR2 is FVKESK. The CDR3 length is 13 residues. V lost 8 bases, J lost 1 base, and 3 bases stayed unmatched. This sequence was found in a man aged 50 to 59 in good health and CMV-seronegative. This sequence joins TRBV14 and TRBJ2-5; TRBD1 agrees at 8 bases. The sample consisted of PBMCs. The CDR3 DNA follows: TGTGCCAGCCAGGACAGGGTCCAAGAGACCCAGTACTTC. This translates into CASQDRVQETQYF.